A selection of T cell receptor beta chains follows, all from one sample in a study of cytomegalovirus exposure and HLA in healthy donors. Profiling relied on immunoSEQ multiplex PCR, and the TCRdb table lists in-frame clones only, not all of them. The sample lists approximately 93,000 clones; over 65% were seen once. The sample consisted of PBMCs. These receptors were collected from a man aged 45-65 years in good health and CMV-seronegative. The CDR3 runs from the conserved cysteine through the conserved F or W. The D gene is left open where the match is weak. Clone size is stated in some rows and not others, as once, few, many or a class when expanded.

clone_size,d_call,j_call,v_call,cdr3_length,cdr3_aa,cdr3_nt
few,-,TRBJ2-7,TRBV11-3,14,CASSLGPGPYEQYF,TGTGCCAGCAGCTTAGGCCCGGGTCCCTACGAGCAGTACTTC
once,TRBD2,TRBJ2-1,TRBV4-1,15,CASRPYAGGGNEQFF,TGCGCCAGCAGACCCTACGCGGGAGGGGGGAATGAGCAGTTCTTC
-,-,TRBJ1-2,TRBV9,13,CASSDSPHYGYTF,TGTGCCAGCTCGGACAGTCCACATTATGGCTACACCTTC
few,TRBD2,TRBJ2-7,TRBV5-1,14,CASSTGLAGDEQYF,TGCGCCAGCAGCACGGGACTAGCGGGGGACGAGCAGTACTTC
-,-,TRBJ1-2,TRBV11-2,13,CASSHGQLYGYTF,TGTGCCAGCAGCCATGGACAGCTCTATGGCTACACCTTC
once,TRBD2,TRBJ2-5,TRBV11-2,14,CASSLSGGEETQYF,TGTGCCAGCAGCTTAAGCGGGGGGGAGGAGACCCAGTACTTC
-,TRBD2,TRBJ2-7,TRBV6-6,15,CASSYSTSGRGEQYF,TGTGCCAGCAGTTACTCAACCAGCGGGAGGGGCGAGCAGTACTTC
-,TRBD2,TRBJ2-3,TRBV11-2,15,CASSPTSGSTDTQYF,TGTGCCAGCAGCCCAACTAGCGGGAGCACAGATACGCAGTATTTT
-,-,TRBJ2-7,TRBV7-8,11,CASSPAYEQYF,TGTGCCAGCAGCCCCGCCTACGAGCAGTACTTC
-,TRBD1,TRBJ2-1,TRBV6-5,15,CASSRRQGSYNEQFF,TGTGCCAGCAGTCGGCGACAGGGCTCCTACAATGAGCAGTTCTTC
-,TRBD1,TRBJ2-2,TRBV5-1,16,CASSPQGAPNTGELFF,TGCGCCAGCAGCCCTCAGGGGGCGCCGAACACCGGGGAGCTGTTTTTT
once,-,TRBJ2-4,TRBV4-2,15,CASSQEAETSNIQYF,TGTGCCAGCAGCCAAGAGGCGGAGACTTCAAACATTCAGTACTTC
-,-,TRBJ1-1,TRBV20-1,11,CSATTGYEAFF,TGCAGTGCCACAACGGGATATGAAGCTTTCTTT
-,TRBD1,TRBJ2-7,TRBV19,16,CASSNQRTGDQYEQYF,TGTGCCAGTAGTAACCAAAGGACAGGGGATCAATACGAGCAGTACTTC
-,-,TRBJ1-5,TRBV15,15,CATAMNTDSNQPQHF,TGTGCCACCGCGATGAACACAGATAGCAATCAGCCCCAGCATTTT
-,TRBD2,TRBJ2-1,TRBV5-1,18,CASSFSGGADQLNNEQFF,TGCGCCAGCAGCTTTAGCGGGGGGGCGGACCAGTTGAACAATGAGCAGTTCTTC
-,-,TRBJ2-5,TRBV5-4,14,CASSRWGEGQTQYF,TGTGCCAGCAGCCGCTGGGGCGAAGGGCAGACCCAGTACTTC
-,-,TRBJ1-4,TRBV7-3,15,CASSLQGVTNEKLFF,TGTGCCAGCAGCTTACAAGGGGTAACTAATGAAAAACTGTTTTTT
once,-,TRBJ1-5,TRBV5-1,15,CASSLDSYGNQPQHF,TGCGCCAGCAGCCTAGACAGTTATGGCAATCAGCCCCAGCATTTT
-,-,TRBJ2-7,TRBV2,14,CASSQGPIPHEQYF,TGTGCCAGTTCACAGGGTCCTATCCCTCACGAGCAGTACTTC
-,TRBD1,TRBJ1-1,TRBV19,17,CASSIAWTGGGGAEAFF,TGTGCCAGTAGTATAGCCTGGACAGGGGGCGGGGGGGCGGAAGCTTTCTTT
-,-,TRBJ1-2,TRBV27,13,CASSLLDGVGYTF,TGTGCCAGCAGTTTATTGGACGGGGTCGGCTACACCTTC
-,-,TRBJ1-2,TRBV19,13,CASSGQGDYGYTF,TGTGCCAGTAGTGGCCAGGGTGATTATGGCTACACCTTC
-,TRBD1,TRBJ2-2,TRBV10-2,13,CASGQGYTGELFF,TGCGCCAGCGGACAGGGGTACACCGGGGAGCTGTTTTTT
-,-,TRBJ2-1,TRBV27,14,CASSFAATYNEQFF,TGTGCCAGCAGTTTCGCGGCTACCTACAATGAGCAGTTCTTC
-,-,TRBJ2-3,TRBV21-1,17,CASSKIQTSGSTDTQYF,TGTGCCAGCAGCAAAATCCAGACTAGCGGGAGCACAGATACGCAGTATTTT
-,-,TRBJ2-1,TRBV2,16,CASRLRRAPPYNEQFF,TGTGCCAGCAGGCTACGGAGGGCCCCACCTTACAATGAGCAGTTCTTC
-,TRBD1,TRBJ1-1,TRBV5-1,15,CASSSVQGSVTEAFF,TGCGCCAGCAGCTCGGTACAGGGGTCAGTTACTGAAGCTTTCTTT
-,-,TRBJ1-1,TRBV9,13,CASSAQQGTEAFF,TGTGCCAGCAGCGCCCAACAGGGAACTGAAGCTTTCTTT
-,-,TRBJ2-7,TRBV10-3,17,CAISEQRQAASFYEQYF,TGTGCCATCAGTGAACAGAGACAGGCGGCCAGTTTCTACGAGCAGTACTTC
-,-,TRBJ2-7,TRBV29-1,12,CSVDRGSYEQYF,TGCAGCGTTGACAGGGGTTCCTACGAGCAGTACTTC
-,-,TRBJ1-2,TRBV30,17,CAWSVRTADRFNYGYTF,TGTGCCTGGAGTGTCAGGACAGCCGATCGTTTTAACTATGGCTACACCTTC
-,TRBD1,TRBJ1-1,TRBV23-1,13,CASSPRQGTEAFF,TGCGCCAGCAGTCCTCGACAGGGCACTGAAGCTTTCTTC
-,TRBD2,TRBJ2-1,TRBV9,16,CASSVKAGGIHNEQFF,TGTGCCAGCAGCGTAAAGGCGGGGGGAATCCACAATGAGCAGTTCTTC
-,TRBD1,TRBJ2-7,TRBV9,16,CASSPRGSGTGNEQYF,TGTGCCAGCAGCCCTCGAGGCTCCGGGACAGGGAACGAGCAGTACTTC
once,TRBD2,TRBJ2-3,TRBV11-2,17,CASSYTGTSGTRDTQYF,TGTGCCAGCAGCTATACCGGGACTAGCGGGACAAGAGATACGCAGTATTTT
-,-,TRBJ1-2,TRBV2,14,CASRGSGYAYGYTF,TGTGCCAGCAGGGGTTCGGGGTATGCCTATGGCTACACCTTC
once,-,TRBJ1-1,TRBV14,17,CASSQDRAGRRNTEAFF,TGTGCCAGCAGCCAAGATCGGGCCGGGAGAAGGAACACTGAAGCTTTCTTT
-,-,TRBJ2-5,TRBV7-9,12,CASSLDTGTQYF,TGTGCCAGCAGCTTAGATACCGGGACCCAGTACTTC
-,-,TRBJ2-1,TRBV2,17,CAGDGVSDSSSYNEQFF,TGTGCCGGCGACGGCGTGTCGGACAGTAGCTCCTACAATGAGCAGTTCTTC
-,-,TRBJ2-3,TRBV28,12,CATLSGTDTQYF,TGTGCCACCCTTTCGGGAACAGATACGCAGTATTTT
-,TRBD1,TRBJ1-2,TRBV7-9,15,CASSLAGTVNYGYTF,TGTGCCAGCAGCTTAGCAGGGACAGTAAACTATGGCTACACCTTC
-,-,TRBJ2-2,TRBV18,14,CASSRLRETGELFF,TGTGCCAGCTCACGGCTGAGGGAGACCGGGGAGCTGTTTTTT
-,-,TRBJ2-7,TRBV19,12,CASSIDRDEQYF,TGTGCCAGTAGTATAGACAGGGACGAGCAGTACTTC
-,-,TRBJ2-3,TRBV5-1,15,CASSFDLGSTDTQYF,TGCGCCAGCAGCTTTGATCTAGGCTCCACAGATACGCAGTATTTT
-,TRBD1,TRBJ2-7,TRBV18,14,CASSPWDRIYEQYF,TGTGCCAGCTCACCGTGGGACAGAATCTACGAGCAGTACTTC
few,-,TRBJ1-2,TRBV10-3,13,CAISESTTDGYTF,TGTGCCATCAGTGAGTCGACGACAGATGGCTACACCTTC
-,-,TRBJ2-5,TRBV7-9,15,CASSLAGMGGGGQYF,TGTGCCAGCAGCTTAGCCGGGATGGGTGGTGGTGGCCAGTACTTC
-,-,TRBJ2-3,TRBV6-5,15,CASSWRSPATDTQYF,TGTGCCAGCAGTTGGCGGAGTCCAGCCACAGATACGCAGTATTTT
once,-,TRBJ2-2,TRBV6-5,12,CATRELGGELFF,TGTGCCACACGGGAGTTGGGCGGGGAGCTGTTTTTT
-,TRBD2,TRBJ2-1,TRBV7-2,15,CASSSLAGDHNEQFF,TGTGCCAGCAGCTCCCTAGCGGGGGACCACAATGAGCAGTTCTTC
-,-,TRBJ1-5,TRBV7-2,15,CASSLGPLVREPQHF,TGTGCCAGCAGCTTAGGTCCGCTGGTACGGGAGCCCCAGCATTTT
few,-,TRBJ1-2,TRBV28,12,CASSLALVGYTF,TGTGCCAGCAGCCTAGCTTTAGTTGGCTACACCTTC